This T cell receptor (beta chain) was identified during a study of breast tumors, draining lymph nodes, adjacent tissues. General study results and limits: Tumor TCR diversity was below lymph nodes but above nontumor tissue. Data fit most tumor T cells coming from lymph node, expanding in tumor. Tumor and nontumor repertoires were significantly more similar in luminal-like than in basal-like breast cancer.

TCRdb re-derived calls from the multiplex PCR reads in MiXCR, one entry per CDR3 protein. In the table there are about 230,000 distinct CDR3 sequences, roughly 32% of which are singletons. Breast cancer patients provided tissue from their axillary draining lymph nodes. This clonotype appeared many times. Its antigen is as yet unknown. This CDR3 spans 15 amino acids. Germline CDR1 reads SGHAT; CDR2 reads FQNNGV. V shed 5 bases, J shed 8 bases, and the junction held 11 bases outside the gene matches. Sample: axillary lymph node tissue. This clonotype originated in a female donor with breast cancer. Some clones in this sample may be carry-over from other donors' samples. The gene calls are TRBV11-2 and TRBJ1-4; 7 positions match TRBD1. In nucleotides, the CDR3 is TGTGCCAGCAGCCTAACGGGGGGGACAGACGAAAAACTGTTTTTT. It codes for CASSLTGGTDEKLFF.